Included here is one TCR beta chain sequence, with context. This entry is derived from a study of blood T cell repertoires in COVID-19. Study summary: Nucleic acid was either cDNA or gDNA, and it came from T cells, B-cell-depleted T cells, or PBMCs.

Looked up from germline, CDR1 is LGHNA and CDR2 is YNFKEQ. The CDR3 contains 14 residues. V dropped 1 base and J dropped 19 bases, with 20 bases sitting between them. The authors' processing: Reference gene primer amplification yielded estimated nucleated cell counts. Using immunoSEQ multiplex PCR, the repertoire was profiled, and TCRdb retains in-frame clones only, with some absent. V and J calls and clone size are those listed in that table; D and trimming were worked out from the DNA. In the table there are approximately 200,000 clones, over 80% of which are singletons. Sequenced sample: peripheral blood. The V call is TRBV4-2, the J call TRBJ1-6; D unresolved. The sequence derives from a human donor in a cohort sampled during active COVID-19. The CDR3 loop is CASSQAGESSYIHF. The CDR3 DNA reads TGTGCCAGCAGCCAAGCGGGAGAGTCCTCTTATATTCACTTT.